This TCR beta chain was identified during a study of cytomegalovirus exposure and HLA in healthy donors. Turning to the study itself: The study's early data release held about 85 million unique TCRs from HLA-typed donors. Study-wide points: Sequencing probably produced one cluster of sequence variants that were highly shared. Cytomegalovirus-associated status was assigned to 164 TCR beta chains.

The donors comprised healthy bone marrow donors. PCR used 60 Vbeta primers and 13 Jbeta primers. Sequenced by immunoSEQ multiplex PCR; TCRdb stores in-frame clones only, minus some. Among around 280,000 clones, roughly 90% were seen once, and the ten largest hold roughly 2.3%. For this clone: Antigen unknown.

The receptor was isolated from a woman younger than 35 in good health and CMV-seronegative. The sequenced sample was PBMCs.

DNA of the CDR3: TGCGCCAGCAGCTTGGCCCTATCTACCTACGAGCAGTACTTC. Translated, it gives CASSLALSTYEQYF. The chain couples TRBV5-1 to TRBJ2-5; no definite D call. The J call may be in error: the DNA end matches TRBJ2-7 better. CDR1 and CDR2 (germline): SGHRS, YFSETQ. The CDR3 sequence is 14 residues long.